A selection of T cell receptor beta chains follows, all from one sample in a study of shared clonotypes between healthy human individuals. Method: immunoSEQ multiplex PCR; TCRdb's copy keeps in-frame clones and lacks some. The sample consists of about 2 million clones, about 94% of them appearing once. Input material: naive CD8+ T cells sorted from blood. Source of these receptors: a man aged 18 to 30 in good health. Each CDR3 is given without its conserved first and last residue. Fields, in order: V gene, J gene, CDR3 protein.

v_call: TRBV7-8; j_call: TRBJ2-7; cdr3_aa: ASSRQGSEQY
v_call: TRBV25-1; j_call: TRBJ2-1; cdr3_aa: ASGGGDIQGQF
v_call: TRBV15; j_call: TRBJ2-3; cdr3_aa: ATSRDRSGRIDTQY
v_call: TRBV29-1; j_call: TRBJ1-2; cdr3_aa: SVEDLQLGYT
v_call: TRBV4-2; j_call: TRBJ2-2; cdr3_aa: ASRTKGTGELF
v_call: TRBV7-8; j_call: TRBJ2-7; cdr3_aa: ASSGTLISYEQY
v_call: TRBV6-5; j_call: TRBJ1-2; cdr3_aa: ASLDTRGGYT
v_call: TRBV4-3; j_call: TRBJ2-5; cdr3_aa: ASSQDHNTQETQY
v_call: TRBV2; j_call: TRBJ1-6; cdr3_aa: ASSEGQSSYNSPLH
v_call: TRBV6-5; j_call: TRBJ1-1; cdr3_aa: ASSYYGGEAF
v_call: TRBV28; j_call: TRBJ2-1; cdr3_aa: ASSPYYNEQF
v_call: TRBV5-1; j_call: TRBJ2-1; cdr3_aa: ASSLSGPLPYNEQF
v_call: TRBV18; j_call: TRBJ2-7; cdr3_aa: ASSPRDAYEQY
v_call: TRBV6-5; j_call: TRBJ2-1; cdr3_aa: ASSGLAGVRTEQF
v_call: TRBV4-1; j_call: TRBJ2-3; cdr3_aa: ASSPSPSTDTQY
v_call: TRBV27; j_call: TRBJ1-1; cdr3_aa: ASSLRGPTEAF
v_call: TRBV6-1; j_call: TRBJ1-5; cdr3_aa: ATRTVYSNQPQH
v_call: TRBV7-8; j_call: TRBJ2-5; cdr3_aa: ASSLETGGESETQY
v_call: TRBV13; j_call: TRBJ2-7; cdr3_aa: ASSLGASYEQY
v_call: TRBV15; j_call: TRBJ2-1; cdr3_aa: ATSSFGTSDNEQF
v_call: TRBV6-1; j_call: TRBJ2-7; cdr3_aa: ASSEGLFYEQY